Shown below are 10 T cell receptor beta chains from a single sample sequenced in a study of tissue T cells after allogeneic stem cell transplantation. The table came from immunoSEQ multiplex PCR; TCRdb's copy has only in-frame clones and leaves some out. This sample has fewer than 3,500 clones; 35% to 50% occur once, and the top ten carry roughly 27%. As for time point: mouse harvest day 14 after allogeneic transplant. The graft held 10^6 splenic CD5+ T cells and 10^7 T-cell-depleted bone marrow cells. Material for sequencing was lymph node tissue. The source is a female BALB/c mouse given C57BL/6 T cells with graft-versus-host disease after an allogeneic hematopoietic cell transplant.

This clone was found a few times. The listed genes are named as in mouse. The read terminates 1 residue before the CDR3 end, so the remaining end is supplied by the germline J gene. V gene TRBV12-2 combines with J gene TRBJ2-5; 7 bases map to TRBD2. Germline CDR1 and CDR2: SGHLS and HYDKME. V shed 0 bases and J 0 bases; nucleotides not matched to a gene: 5. This CDR3 spans 16 amino acids. Incomplete CDR3 DNA: TGTGCCAGCTCTCTCGTGGGGGGAGTTAACCAAGACACCCAGTAC. It is translated as CASSLVGGVNQDTQY. The entire CDR3 reads CASSLVGGVNQDTQYF.

Regarding this clone: Germline and genes here are mouse. The CDR3 end falls 1 residue outside the read, so it is completed with the germline J gene. The chain couples TRBV16 to TRBJ1-1; the D gene is possibly TRBD1 (5 bases). V was shortened by 0 bases and J by 0 bases, with 5 bases between the two germline ends. The germline gives CDR1 SGHSA, CDR2 FRNQAP. The CDR3 runs to 14 residues. CDR3 DNA, as far as it was read: TGTGCAAGCAGCTTAGAGGGGGCAAACACAGAAGTCTTC. It specifies CASSLEGANTEVF. The whole CDR3 sequence is CASSLEGANTEVFF.

By share, this clone counts as medium-sized (0.01 to 0.1%). Mouse names are used for the genes. CDR3 sequence: CASSQEAGGYEQYF. The DNA read from the CDR3 is TGTGCCAGCAGCCAAGAGGCTGGGGGCTATGAACAGTAC. The chain has TRBV2 and TRBJ2-7; 7 nucleotides align to TRBD2. The observed sequence ends 1 residue before the CDR3 terminus, with the missing tail filled in from the germline J gene. There are 14 residues in the CDR3. In germline, CDR1 is LGHNA, CDR2 YSYQKL. The V segment lost 0 bases and the J segment 3 bases; nucleotides outside the gene matches: 2.

About this clone: Any gene name here is a mouse gene name. The missing CDR3 end, 1 residue past where the read stops, is filled in from the germline J gene. This chain joins TRBV5 and TRBJ2-1; D remains ambiguous. The germline CDR1 and CDR2 sequences are LGHNA and YNLKQL (reference sequence). V was cut by 2 bases and J by 3 bases, with 5 bases left in between. The CDR3 totals 13 residues. This CDR3 reads CASSQNFYAEQFF. The CDR3 DNA, read in part, is TGTGCCAGCAGCCAAAACTTCTATGCTGAGCAGTTC.

A remark on this clone: All gene names here are mouse names. The observed sequence ends 1 residue before the CDR3 terminus, with the missing tail filled in from the germline J gene. This chain links TRBV26 with TRBJ2-3; TRBD2 matches 12 bases. The germline gives CDR1 KGHPV, CDR2 FQNQEV (reference sequence). The junction had 2 bases not matched to a gene; V was cut back by 1 base and J by 0 bases. The CDR3 has 17 residues. The CDR3 sequence: CASSLLTGGASAETLYF. The sequenced part of the CDR3 DNA is TGTGCCAGCAGTCTGTTGACTGGGGGGGCTAGTGCAGAAACGCTGTAT.

Concerning this clone: Genes and germline are mouse. From the germline J gene comes the end of the CDR3, since the read stops 1 residue before it. This chain joins TRBV26 and TRBJ1-1; D remains unclear. This CDR3 region has 12 residues. The V and J ends lost 5 bases and 0 bases respectively, with 4 bases between them. Germline CDR1 and CDR2: KGHPV and FQNQEV (reference sequence). The CDR3 protein is CASSWTNTEVFF. The DNA read from the CDR3 is TGTGCCAGCAGTTGGACAAACACAGAAGTCTTC.

This clone showed up just a few times. Mouse germline and gene names are used. The read gets to within 1 residue of the CDR3 end, and the germline J gene fills in the rest. This chain joins TRBV4 and TRBJ1-3; tentative D call: TRBD1 (5 bases). V was cut by 4 bases and J by 0 bases, with 7 bases left in between. This CDR3 has 14 residues. Per germline, CDR1 LGHDT and CDR2 YNNKQL (reference sequence). CDR3 bases read: TGTGCCAGCAGCTTGACAGATTCTGGAAATACGCTCTAT. Its protein product is CASSLTDSGNTLY. The entire CDR3 protein is CASSLTDSGNTLYF.

Concerning this clone: Gene names and germline match the mouse. Coverage ceases 1 residue before the CDR3 finishes, and the germline J gene fills in the end. The V gene is TRBV15, the J gene TRBJ1-1; 7 positions match TRBD1. The germline gives CDR1 SGHND, CDR2 FRSKSL. With V trimmed by 5 bases and J by 2 bases, 8 bases remained unmatched. The CDR3 has 15 amino acids. The CDR3 loop reads CASSPRQGGNTEVFF. The DNA read from the CDR3 is TGTGCCAGCAGTCCTCGACAGGGAGGTAACACAGAAGTCTTC.

On this clone itself: Mouse names are used for the genes. The read terminates 1 residue before the CDR3 end, so the remaining end is supplied by the germline J gene. The V gene is TRBV16, the J gene TRBJ2-1, with 9 bases identical to TRBD1. Germline values: CDR1 SGHSA, CDR2 FRNQAP. The CDR3 spans 16 residues. Trimming at V came to 1 base and at J to 1 base, leaving 2 bases not matched to a gene. CDR3 in amino acids: CASSLGGTGNYAEQFF. The sequenced CDR3 bases are TGTGCAAGCAGCTTAGGCGGGACAGGGAACTATGCTGAGCAGTTC.

For this clone: The gene names here belong to mouse. Read coverage stops 1 residue before the CDR3 terminus; the germline J gene supplies the remainder. The V and J genes are TRBV29 and TRBJ2-7, with 9 bases that match TRBD1. There are 11 residues in the CDR3. CDR1 is MSHET and CDR2 is SYDVDS in the germline V gene. V lost 8 bases and J lost 7; bases outside the gene matches: 3. CDR3 DNA, as far as it was read: TGTGCTAGCGGGACAGGGAACGAACAGTAC. It encodes CASGTGNEQY. From start to end, the CDR3 is CASGTGNEQYF. The full variable domain, in which reference TRBV29 and TRBJ2-7 provide the parts outside the CDR3, is DMKVTQMPRYLIKRMGENVLLECGQDMSHETMYWYRQDPGLGLQLIYISYDVDSNSEGDIPKGYRVSRKKREHFSLILDSAKTNQTSVYFCASGTGNEQYFGPGTRLTVL.